This TCR beta chain derives from a study of Ad26.COV2.S vaccination and SARS-CoV-2 variants. The treatment is: about 20 received Ad26.COV2.S at low or high dose, single or two shots; about 5 received placebo; per-sample allocation not given. All samples were drawn on day 63, counting from the first vaccine or placebo injection. The CDR3 spans 15 residues. The V end was cut by 0 bases, the J end by 5 bases, with 13 bases between. Germline lookup yields CDR1 MNHEY and CDR2 SVGAGI. Sequencing was performed with immunoSEQ multiplex PCR; in TCRdb, only in-frame clones are kept and a portion is missing. Found here are around 350,000 clones, approximately 84% of them singletons; the top ten hold roughly 3.3%.

The chain joins TRBV6-5 to TRBJ1-2; unclear D gene. The TCR comes from a person aged 18-60 years who received the Ad26.COV2.S COVID-19 vaccine or a placebo. The sequencing used peripheral blood, collected in a trial of Ad26.COV2.S vaccine versus placebo. The CDR3 sequence: CASSYSSRRRYGYTF. CDR3 in DNA: TGTGCCAGCAGTTACTCGAGTAGACGGCGATATGGCTACACCTTC.